Each of the 26 T cell receptor beta chains below was sequenced from the same sample in a study of T-cell reconstitution after alpha-beta-depleted transplantation in children. Construction of the TCRbeta library involved unique molecular identifiers. TCRdb fed the PCR reads into MiXCR, producing one record per CDR3 protein. This sample has 70,000 to 100,000 distinct CDR3 sequences, with 12% found just once. Source: PBMCs from the stem cell graft donor, taken from the stem cell graft. All receptors come from a human donor who donated a stem cell graft to a child with inherited bone marrow failure.

This clonotype was counted at least ten times. This chain connects TRBV7-2 to TRBJ2-1, with D maybe TRBD2 (7 bases). Trimming left V 7 bases short and J 6 bases short, with 19 bases between. The germline V gene encodes CDR1 SGHTA and CDR2 FQGNSA. The CDR3 sequence is 15 residues long. DNA of the CDR3: TGTGCCAGCACCTGGGGGGGCCTCTTTCCCAATGAGCAGTTCTTC. Its translation: CASTWGGLFPNEQFF.

The genes are TRBV28 and TRBJ2-7, with 8 bases fitting TRBD1. V lost 4 bases and J lost 7; bases outside the gene matches: 12. CDR1 is MDHEN and CDR2 is SYDVKM in the germline V gene. The CDR3 contains 15 residues. CDR3 in amino acids: CASSSSDRGSWEQYF. In nucleotides, the CDR3 is TGTGCCAGCAGTTCGAGCGACAGGGGATCTTGGGAGCAGTACTTC.

At least ten counts were recorded for this clonotype. The rearrangement joins TRBV9 to TRBJ2-1; D is undetermined. The germline gives CDR1 SGDLS, CDR2 YYNGEE. Trimming shortened V by 3 bases and J by 8 bases, and 18 bases separated the two germline ends. This CDR3 contains 15 residues. Here the CDR3 reads CASSGLGDGWDEQFF. The CDR3 DNA reads as TGTGCCAGCAGCGGACTGGGTGATGGGTGGGATGAGCAGTTCTTC.

Ten or more counts support this clonotype. The genes are TRBV3-1 and TRBJ2-1, with unresolved D. The length of the CDR3 is 15 residues. The V gene's germline CDR1 is LGHDT and CDR2 YNNKEL (reference sequence). Trimming cost V 1 base and J 6 bases, with 13 bases left between them. The CDR3 here is CASSQGGIVTNEQFF. The CDR3 DNA is TGTGCCAGCAGCCAAGGGGGTATAGTGACCAATGAGCAGTTCTTC.

This chain joins TRBV2 and TRBJ1-5, with 7 bases lining up with TRBD1. V trimming: 5 bases; J trimming: 1 base; junction bases outside the gene matches: 5. CDR1 and CDR2 (germline): SNHLY, FYNNEI. This CDR3 spans 15 amino acids. The CDR3 nucleotides read TGTGCCAGCAGTCTTTCCAGGGGGAGCAATCAGCCCCAGCATTTT. This encodes CASSLSRGSNQPQHF. The full variable domain, in which reference TRBV2 and TRBJ1-5 provide the parts outside the CDR3, is EPEVTQTPSHQVTQMGQEVILRCVPISNHLYFYWYRQILGQKVEFLVSFYNNEISEKSEIFDDQFSVERPDGSNFTLKIRSTKLEDSAMYFCASSLSRGSNQPQHFGDGTRLSIL.

This clonotype occurred many times. This sequence joins TRBV7-8 and TRBJ1-2; D gene unclear. CDR1 and CDR2 (germline): SGHVS, FQNEAQ. The V end was cut by 1 base, the J end by 5 bases, with 14 bases between. The CDR3 covers 15 residues. The CDR3 sequence: CASSLGTVDPYGYTF. The CDR3 nucleotides are TGTGCCAGCAGCTTAGGAACGGTCGACCCATATGGCTACACCTTC.

This clonotype occurred many times. The V and J genes are TRBV20-1 and TRBJ1-2; no definite D call. The CDR3 is 13 residues long. Germline CDR1 DFQATT, CDR2 SNEGSKA (reference sequence). V lost 5 bases, J lost 2 bases, and 12 bases lay in between. The CDR3 DNA reads TGCAGTGCTCGCTCCGGCGAGAACTATGGCTACACCTTC. Translating it yields CSARSGENYGYTF.

The rearrangement links TRBV6-5 to TRBJ1-3, with a possible D match to TRBD1 (6 bases). This CDR3 has 15 amino acids. Germline CDR1 and CDR2: MNHEY and SVGAGI. Trimming shortened V by 0 bases and J by 4 bases, and 10 bases separated the two germline ends. CDR3: CASSYSAGAGNTIYF. The CDR3 bases are TGTGCCAGCAGTTACTCAGCAGGGGCCGGAAACACCATATATTTT.

This clonotype was seen only a few times. This chain links TRBV12-3 or TRBV12-4 with TRBJ2-2, with a tentative D call TRBD1 (5 bases). The CDR3 is 14 residues long. V shed 5 bases and J shed 3 bases, with 10 bases lying between them. CDR3 DNA sequence: TGTGCCAGCAGTCCGAGACAGTACACCGGGGAGCTGTTTTTT. This translates into CASSPRQYTGELFF.

In its sample, this clonotype was seen many times. The chain joins TRBV15 to TRBJ2-2; D remains ambiguous. The CDR3 is 13 amino acids. Germline assignment: CDR1 LNHNV and CDR2 YYDKDF (reference sequence). Trimming shortened V by 8 bases and J by 0 bases, and 7 bases separated the two germline ends. DNA of the CDR3: TGTGCCACCTCCGGCACGAACACCGGGGAGCTGTTTTTT. It is translated as CATSGTNTGELFF.

The chain employs TRBV5-4 and TRBJ2-1; 13 bases are shared with TRBD2. Germline V gene sequence: CDR1 SGHNT, CDR2 YYREEE (reference sequence). After removal of 4 bases from V and 9 bases from J, the junction contained 10 bases not matched to a gene. The CDR3 loop spans 16 amino acids. Written as DNA, the CDR3 is TGTGCCAGCAGCGGGACTAGCGGGGAGTCCTTTGGTGAGCAGTTCTTC. Its protein product is CASSGTSGESFGEQFF.

This clonotype was counted ten times or more. V usage is TRBV7-8 and J usage is TRBJ2-7; D possibly corresponds to TRBD2 (5 bases). The V gene lost 3 bases and the J gene lost 4 bases, with 13 bases spanning the gap. The CDR3 length is 14 residues. Germline assignment: CDR1 SGHVS and CDR2 FQNEAQ. CDR3: CASSFTGDAYEQYF. CDR3 coding DNA: TGTGCCAGCAGCTTCACCGGGGATGCGTACGAGCAGTACTTC.

This clonotype was picked up many times. The J gene is TRBJ2-2, the V gene TRBV2; no firm D call. Trimming left V 5 bases short and J 5 bases short, with 15 bases between. This CDR3 is built from 15 residues. The germline CDR1 and CDR2 sequences are SNHLY and FYNNEI. CDR3 residues: CASSSDRLGTGELFF. The DNA of the CDR3 is TGTGCCAGCAGTTCGGACCGCCTCGGGACCGGGGAGCTGTTTTTT.

Ten or more counts support this clonotype. The gene calls are TRBV7-9 and TRBJ2-2; 7 bases map to TRBD2. This CDR3 region has 14 residues. CDR1 and CDR2 (germline): SEHNR, FQNEAQ (reference sequence). The V gene end was trimmed by 5 bases and the J gene end by 5 bases; junction bases not matched to a gene: 5. As DNA, the CDR3 is TGTGCCAGCAGCCTAGGACTAGGTACCGGGGAGCTGTTTTTT. It encodes CASSLGLGTGELFF.

This clonotype came up many times. This chain uses TRBV5-1 with TRBJ1-1; 8 bases map to TRBD1. Losses at the gene ends were 2 bases for V and 1 base for J; bases not matched to a gene: 4. The length of the CDR3 is 15 residues. Germline CDR1 and CDR2: SGHRS and YFSETQ. The CDR3 nucleotides are TGCGCCAGCAGCTTTGTGACAGGGGCGAACACTGAAGCTTTCTTT. It yields the protein CASSFVTGANTEAFF.

V and J are TRBV19 and TRBJ2-3; 14 bases are shared with TRBD2. This CDR3 has 17 residues. J was trimmed by 3 bases and V by 5 bases; bases with no gene match: 7. CDR1 and CDR2 from the germline V gene are LNHDA and SQIVND (reference sequence). CDR3 in amino acids: CASSFIGLAGGTDTQYF. The DNA for the CDR3 is TGTGCCAGTAGTTTTATCGGACTAGCGGGAGGAACAGATACGCAGTATTTT.

This clonotype was recorded a few times. V and J are TRBV2 and TRBJ2-2, with 8 nucleotides matching TRBD1. The CDR3 has 15 residues. V trimming: 6 bases; J trimming: 5 bases; junction bases outside the gene matches: 8. Germline assignment: CDR1 SNHLY and CDR2 FYNNEI. CDR3 sequence: CASRADRVGTGELFF. Written as DNA, the CDR3 is TGTGCCAGCAGGGCGGACAGGGTGGGGACCGGGGAGCTGTTTTTT.

This clonotype occurred many times. This rearrangement joins TRBV5-5 to TRBJ2-7; tentative D call: TRBD1 (6 bases). The germline CDR1 and CDR2 sequences are SGHKS and YYEKEE (reference sequence). The CDR3 sequence is 14 residues long. The germline V and J ends were trimmed by 1 base and 2 bases, with 10 bases remaining between them. CDR3 residues: CASSLLQGPYEQYF. CDR3 sequence (DNA): TGTGCCAGCAGCTTGTTACAGGGCCCCTACGAGCAGTACTTC.

This clonotype was recorded many times. At one boundary the junction diverges from the germline segment, which might be a read error. The chain employs TRBV7-2 and TRBJ1-5; D ambiguous. CDR1 is SGHTA, CDR2 FQGNSA, per germline. CDR3 length: 13 residues. The CDR3 DNA follows: TGTGCCAGCAGCCCCGGTGACGATCACCCCCAGCATTTT. Its translation: CASSPGDDHPQHF.

This clonotype came up many times. The chain recombines TRBV7-3 with TRBJ2-2; no clear D. Per germline, CDR1 SGHTA and CDR2 FQGTGA. This CDR3 has 13 amino acids. V lost 1 base and J 11 bases, leaving 11 bases between the germline ends. CDR3: CASSLMWGGELFF. The CDR3 DNA reads TGTGCCAGCAGCTTAATGTGGGGTGGTGAGCTGTTTTTT.

This clonotype has ten or more counts. This chain links TRBV5-6 with TRBJ2-3; D uncertain. This CDR3 is built from 16 residues. V was pared by 4 bases and J by 6 bases, with 21 bases between. The V gene's germline CDR1 is SGHDT and CDR2 YYEEEE. CDR3 nucleotides: TGTGCCAGCAGCAGAAGGATTAATCGACTTTCGGATACGCAGTATTTT. Translating gives CASSRRINRLSDTQYF.

This clonotype was detected many times. This rearrangement joins TRBV9 to TRBJ2-3; 8 bases agree with TRBD1. CDR1 and CDR2 (germline): SGDLS, YYNGEE. This CDR3 contains 15 residues. The V and J ends lost 4 bases and 2 bases, in that order; junction bases with no gene match: 6. This CDR3 reads CASSSQTGATDTQYF. Here the CDR3 DNA reads TGTGCCAGCAGCTCCCAGACAGGGGCCACAGATACGCAGTATTTT.

This clonotype was detected ten times or more. The chain uses TRBV7-2 and TRBJ2-5; D unclear. The CDR3 consists of 15 residues. V was clipped by 5 bases and J by 5 bases, with 18 bases between them. CDR1 is SGHTA, CDR2 FQGNSA, per germline. CDR3 DNA sequence: TGTGCCAGCAGCACCGAGATGGGATTCCAGGAGACCCAGTACTTC. Protein: CASSTEMGFQETQYF.

There are many counts of this clonotype. This chain joins TRBV5-1 and TRBJ2-5; 7 bases are a match to TRBD2. Germline loops: CDR1 SGHRS, CDR2 YFSETQ. CDR3 length: 16 residues. V was pared by 2 bases and J by 4 bases, with 11 bases of the junction left unmatched. CDR3: CASSFIPGLPRETQYF. In nucleotides, the CDR3 is TGCGCCAGCAGCTTCATACCGGGACTACCAAGAGAGACCCAGTACTTC. The whole variable domain, remainder taken from reference TRBV5-1 and TRBJ2-5, is KAGVTQTPRYLIKTRGQQVTLSCSPISGHRSVSWYQQTPGQGLQFLFEYFSETQRNKGNFPGRFSGRQFSNSRSEMNVSTLELGDSALYLCASSFIPGLPRETQYFGPGTRLLVL.

This clonotype was counted many times. The chain is built from TRBV14 and TRBJ1-5; D not resolved. Germline lookup yields CDR1 SGHDN and CDR2 FVKESK. Trimming shortened V by 2 bases and J by 4 bases, and 6 bases separated the two germline ends. The CDR3 runs 13 residues. CDR3 nucleotide sequence: TGTGCCAGCAGCCAAAGCCATAATCAGCCCCAGCATTTT. It translates to CASSQSHNQPQHF.

This clonotype was detected ten times or more. V is TRBV5-6 and J is TRBJ2-2; possibly TRBD1 for D (6 bases). Between the trimmed V and J ends, which lost 4 bases and 3 bases, there was a span of 16 bases. Germline V CDR1 and CDR2: SGHDT, YYEEEE. This CDR3 region has 16 residues. The CDR3 sequence is CASSPFPGVDTGELFF. CDR3 nucleotide sequence: TGTGCCAGCAGCCCGTTCCCAGGGGTGGACACCGGGGAGCTGTTTTTT. Combining the CDR3 with reference TRBV5-6 and TRBJ2-2 gives the whole variable domain DAGVTQSPTHLIKTRGQQVTLRCSPKSGHDTVSWYQQALGQGPQFIFQYYEEEERQRGNFPDRFSGHQFPNYSSELNVNALLLGDSALYLCASSPFPGVDTGELFFGEGSRLTVL.